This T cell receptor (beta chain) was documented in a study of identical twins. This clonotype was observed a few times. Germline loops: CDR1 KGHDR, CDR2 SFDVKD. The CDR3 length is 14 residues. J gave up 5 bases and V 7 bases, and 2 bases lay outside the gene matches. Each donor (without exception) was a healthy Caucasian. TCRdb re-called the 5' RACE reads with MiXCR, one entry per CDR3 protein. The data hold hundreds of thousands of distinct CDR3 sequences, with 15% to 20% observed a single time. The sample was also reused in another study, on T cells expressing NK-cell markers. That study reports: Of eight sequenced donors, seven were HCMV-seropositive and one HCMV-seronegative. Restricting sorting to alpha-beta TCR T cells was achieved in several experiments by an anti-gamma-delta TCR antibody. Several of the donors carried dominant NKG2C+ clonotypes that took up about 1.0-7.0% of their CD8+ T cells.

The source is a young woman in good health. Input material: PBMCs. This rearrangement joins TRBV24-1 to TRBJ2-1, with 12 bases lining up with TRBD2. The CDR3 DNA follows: TGTGCCACCAGCAGGACTAGCGGGGACAATGAGCAGTTCTTC. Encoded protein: CATSRTSGDNEQFF.